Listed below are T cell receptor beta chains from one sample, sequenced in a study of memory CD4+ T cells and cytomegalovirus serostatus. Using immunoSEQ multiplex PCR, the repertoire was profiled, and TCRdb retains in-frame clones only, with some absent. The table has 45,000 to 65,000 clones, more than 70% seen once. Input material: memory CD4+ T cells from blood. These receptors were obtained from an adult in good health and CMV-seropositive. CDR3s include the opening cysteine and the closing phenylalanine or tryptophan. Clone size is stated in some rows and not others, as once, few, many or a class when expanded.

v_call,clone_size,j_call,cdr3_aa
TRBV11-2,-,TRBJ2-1,CASSPGLLNEQFF
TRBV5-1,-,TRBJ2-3,CASSSTSGSTDTQYF
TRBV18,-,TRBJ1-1,CASSGSTGGNTEAFF
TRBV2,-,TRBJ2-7,CASSPPFIDEQYF
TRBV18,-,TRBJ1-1,CASSGGLDTEAFF
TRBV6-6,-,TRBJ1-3,CASSYSMRQGNTIYF
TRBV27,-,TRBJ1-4,CASSFDGGEKLFF
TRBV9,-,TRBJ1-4,CASSPDRSREKLFF
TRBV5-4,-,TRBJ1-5,CASSSPNQPQHF
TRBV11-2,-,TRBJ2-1,CASSTRTGPSYNEQFF
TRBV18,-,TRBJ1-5,CASSPPGQGGGNQPQHF
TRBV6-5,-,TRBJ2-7,CASSRNAGTGPEQYF
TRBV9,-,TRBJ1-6,CASSVTPSSYNSPLHF
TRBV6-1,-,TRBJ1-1,CASSEVDMWDEAFF
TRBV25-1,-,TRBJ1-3,CASSDWTAGEGGNTIYF
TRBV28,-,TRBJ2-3,CASSVAVDTQYF
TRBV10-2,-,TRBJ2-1,CASSESSSGPYNEQFF
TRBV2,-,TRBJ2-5,CASSKQRRETQYF
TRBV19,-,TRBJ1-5,CASSIDEFQPQHF
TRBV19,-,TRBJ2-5,CASAEERGAKETQYF
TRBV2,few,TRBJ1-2,CASSEHLDIPYGYTF